This TCR beta chain originates from a study of identical twins. One entry per CDR3 protein, called by TCRdb with MiXCR from the 5' RACE reads. The table lists about 720,000 distinct CDR3 sequences, roughly 18% of them singletons. At least ten counts were recorded for this clonotype. This sample also belongs to another study, concerning T cells expressing NK-cell markers. This second report adds: The TCR beta repertoires originated in sorted CD3+CD56+NKG2C+, CD3+CD56+NKG2C- and CD3+CD56-NKG2C+ T cells. The CD3+CD56-NKG2C+ fraction of several donors was likewise dominated by these clonotypes.

What was sequenced was PBMCs. The receptor's source is a woman aged 18-35 years in good health.

The CDR3 is CATDKRGGQRGNTIYF. DNA for the CDR3: TGTGCCACCGACAAGAGAGGGGGGCAACGTGGAAACACCATATATTTT. The genes are TRBV7-9 and TRBJ1-3; weak D call: TRBD1 (6 bases). V was cut by 10 bases and J by 3 bases, with 22 bases left in between. This CDR3 region has 16 residues. The V gene's germline CDR1 is SEHNR and CDR2 FQNEAQ (reference sequence). The whole variable domain, remainder taken from reference TRBV7-9 and TRBJ1-3, is DTGVSQNPRHKITKRGQNVTFRCDPISEHNRLYWYRQTLGQGPEFLTYFQNEAQLEKSRLLSDRFSAERPKGSFSTLEIQRTEQGDSAMYLCATDKRGGQRGNTIYFGEGSWLTVV.